This TCR beta chain was sequenced for a study of beta chain features in type 1 diabetes. Study at large: All samples together contributed 107,917,701 sorted cells for examination. Findings and limits, study-wide: Type 1 diabetes patients showed a moderate but significant shortening of TCRB CDR3s in all four CD4+ subsets. The influence of HLA type on TCRB rearrangement stayed undetermined.

The V gene's germline CDR1 is SGHVS and CDR2 FQNEAQ. The germline V and J ends were trimmed by 5 bases and 5 bases, with 12 bases remaining between them. The CDR3 extends over 13 amino acids. Investigators reverse transcribed all isolated RNA, so they sequenced expressed TCRB transcripts. Method: immunoSEQ multiplex PCR; TCRdb's copy keeps in-frame clones and lacks some. The sample shows 300,000 to 350,000 clones, roughly 8.8% of them seen only once. Roughly 100 mL of blood, on average, came from one heparinised draw per donor. The authors sorted CD4+ naive, central memory, regulatory and stem cell-like memory cells via CD45RO/CCR7/CD25/CD127/CD95/CD27. This clone was detected a few times. Its antigen is unidentified.

The V call is TRBV7-8, the J call TRBJ2-5, with unresolved D. This clonotype was obtained from a man aged 25 to 40 with type 1 diabetes. Input material: central memory CD4+ T cells from blood. This CDR3 reads CASSPSLTETQYF. In nucleotides, the CDR3 is TGTGCCAGCAGCCCCTCACTTACGGAGACCCAGTACTTC. The full variable domain, with the rest looked up from reference TRBV7-8 and TRBJ2-5, is GAGVSQSPRYKVAKRGQDVALRCDPISGHVSLFWYQQALGQGPEFLTYFQNEAQLDKSGLPSDRFFAERPEGSVSTLKIQRTQQEDSAVYLCASSPSLTETQYFGPGTRLLVL.